This passage covers 27 T cell receptor beta chains from one sample sequenced in a study of T-cell reconstitution after alpha-beta-depleted transplantation in children. A library of TCRbeta sequences, prepared with unique molecular identifiers, was generated. TCRdb itself ran the PCR reads through MiXCR, one entry per CDR3 protein. The table has about 830,000 distinct CDR3 sequences, approximately 15% seen once. This specimen consisted of PBMCs, mostly from graft donor cells, obtained 360 days after TCRalphabeta/CD19-depleted stem cell transplant. The receptors were sampled from a male patient younger than 18 who had a stem cell transplant for acute lymphoblastic leukemia, so the T cells may come from the graft donor.

This chain connects TRBV7-2 to TRBJ2-5; no reliable D call. The CDR3 extends over 18 amino acids. V was trimmed by 0 bases and J by 0 bases, leaving 17 bases between them. Germline CDR1 SGHTA, CDR2 FQGNSA. The CDR3 DNA is TGTGCCAGCAGCTTAGCGGGTAGGCGTCGCGCGAACCAAGAGACCCAGTACTTC. It translates to CASSLAGRRRANQETQYF.

The V gene is TRBV27, the J gene TRBJ1-2; possible D gene TRBD1, 6 bases. The germline CDR1 and CDR2 sequences are MNHEY and SMNVEV (reference sequence). The ends were cut back, 2 bases at V and 4 bases at J, with 20 bases in the middle. There are 17 residues in the CDR3. The CDR3 loop reads CASSLIAYTGSSYGYTF. CDR3 in DNA: TGTGCCAGCAGTTTAATCGCTTATACAGGGAGCTCCTATGGCTACACCTTC.

V usage is TRBV5-1 and J usage is TRBJ2-2; 7 bases align to TRBD2. Germline V gene sequence: CDR1 SGHRS, CDR2 YFSETQ. The junction had 12 bases not matched to a gene; V was cut back by 3 bases and J by 7 bases. The CDR3 is 16 amino acids. As DNA, the CDR3 is TGCGCCAGCAGCTCCCTGTTCGCGGGAGTGGGCGGGGAGCTGTTTTTT. The encoded protein is CASSSLFAGVGGELFF.

The genes are TRBV24-1 and TRBJ2-1, with 9 nucleotides matching TRBD1. The CDR3 is made up of 15 amino acids. The V and J ends lost 7 bases and 2 bases, in that order; junction bases with no gene match: 5. Looked up from germline, CDR1 is KGHDR and CDR2 is SFDVKD. CDR3 residues: CATSLDRGPYNEQFF. The DNA of the CDR3 is TGTGCCACCAGCCTGGACAGGGGTCCCTACAATGAGCAGTTCTTC.

This clonotype showed up just a few times. The V gene is TRBV2, the J gene TRBJ2-7, with a tentative D call TRBD2 (6 bases). Germline V CDR1 and CDR2: SNHLY, FYNNEI. V was shortened by 7 bases and J by 4 bases, with 17 bases between the two germline ends. There are 14 residues in the CDR3. The CDR3 coding sequence is TGTGCCAGCACCACCGGGGCTAGCGCGTACGAGCAGTACTTC. Protein sequence: CASTTGASAYEQYF.

This clonotype has more than one count but fewer than ten. The V gene is TRBV2, the J gene TRBJ1-2; no clear D gene. This CDR3 comprises 14 residues. V lost 5 bases, J lost 5 bases, and 15 bases lay in between. CDR1 SNHLY and CDR2 FYNNEI come from the germline V gene. Here the CDR3 DNA reads TGTGCCAGCAGTTTCGACCGAAGACGTTATGGCTACACCTTC. Its protein is CASSFDRRRYGYTF.

This clonotype has a count of ten or more. CDR3 sequence reads: CASSLGVLSSPLHF. CDR3 nucleotides: TGTGCCAGCAGTTTAGGGGTCCTATCTTCACCCCTCCACTTT. The gene calls are TRBV12-3 or TRBV12-4 and TRBJ1-6; D not resolved. Trimming took off 1 base at V and 9 bases at J, with 10 bases between the two ends. This CDR3 has 14 residues.

This clonotype was detected only a few times. The rearrangement joins TRBV24-1 to TRBJ2-3; TRBD2 agrees at 7 bases. Germline loops: CDR1 KGHDR, CDR2 SFDVKD. Trimming at V came to 4 bases and at J to 1 base, leaving 7 bases not matched to a gene. CDR3 length: 16 residues. The chain's CDR3 is CATSEPVGLGTDTQYF. Here the CDR3 DNA reads TGTGCCACCAGTGAGCCCGTCGGACTAGGCACAGATACGCAGTATTTT.

The chain uses TRBV10-2 and TRBJ2-5; a possible D gene is TRBD1 (6 bases). This CDR3 is built from 14 residues. From germline, CDR1 is WSHSY and CDR2 SAAADI. V lost 9 bases and J lost 3, with 17 bases in between. The CDR3, as DNA: TGCGCCAGTTCGGTACCGGACAGTAAAGAGACCCAGTACTTC. Amino acids: CASSVPDSKETQYF.

Turning to this clonotype: A much larger clone differs from this one at a single base, so this may be a read error. The chain couples TRBV27 to TRBJ2-3; D not resolved. Germline-derived CDR1 and CDR2 are MNHEY and SMNVEV (reference sequence). This CDR3 spans 14 amino acids. The DNA of the CDR3 is TGTGCCAGCAGTTTTGGTCCCCACACAGATGCGCAGTATTTT. This codes for CASSFGPHTDAQYF.

The chain recombines TRBV19 with TRBJ2-7; 9 nucleotides line up with TRBD1. V shed 10 bases, J shed 2 bases, and the junction held 6 bases outside the gene matches. CDR3 size: 13 residues. Germline V gives CDR1 LNHDA, CDR2 SQIVND (reference sequence). CDR3 loop: CATATGGPYEQYF. CDR3 nucleotides: TGTGCCACCGCGACAGGGGGACCCTACGAGCAGTACTTC.

Ten or more counts support this clonotype. The chain employs TRBV12-3 or TRBV12-4 and TRBJ2-7; 7 nucleotides line up with TRBD1. The CDR3 runs to 14 residues. J gave up 1 base and V 4 bases, and 4 bases lay outside the gene matches. CDR3 nucleotide sequence: TGTGCCAGCAGTTGGGGACAGAGTTCCTACGAGCAGTACTTC. Residues: CASSWGQSSYEQYF.

This clonotype was detected a few times. The chain joins TRBV27 to TRBJ1-2, with 8 bases lining up with TRBD1. The CDR3 is made up of 14 amino acids. Per germline, CDR1 MNHEY and CDR2 SMNVEV (reference sequence). With V trimmed by 4 bases and J by 7 bases, 8 bases remained unmatched. In nucleotides, the CDR3 is TGTGCCAGCAGTTCCCGGACAGGGAGGACTGGCTACACCTTC. Protein: CASSSRTGRTGYTF.

This rearrangement joins TRBV12-3 or TRBV12-4 to TRBJ2-5, with D possibly TRBD2 on 5 matching bases. The CDR3 is made up of 14 amino acids. The V end lost 6 bases, the J end lost 5 bases, and 16 bases lay between the germline ends. The CDR3 reads CASSLQLVLETQYF. The CDR3 nucleotides read TGTGCCAGCAGCCTCCAACTAGTACTTGAGACCCAGTACTTC.

This chain connects TRBV4-1 to TRBJ2-7; 14 bases are a match to TRBD2. CDR1 and CDR2 (germline): MGHRA, YSYEKL. CDR3 length: 16 residues. Germline trimming cut 1 base from V and 5 bases from J; bases unmatched to any gene: 4. The DNA for the CDR3 is TGCGCCAGCAGCCAAGGGGGACTAGCGGGAGCCCACGAGCAGTACTTC. Its translation is CASSQGGLAGAHEQYF.

J is TRBJ1-2 and V is TRBV12-3 or TRBV12-4; D possibly corresponds to TRBD1 (6 bases). The ends were cut back, 6 bases at V and 8 bases at J, with 19 bases in the middle. The CDR3 consists of 14 residues. In DNA form, the CDR3 reads TGTGCCAGCAGCCCAGGGGAGCGGTCCGGAGGCTACACCTTC. The encoded protein is CASSPGERSGGYTF.

This clonotype was observed a few times. CDR3 sequence reads: CASSQVDSFPYEQYF. The CDR3 DNA sequence: TGCGCCAGCAGCCAAGTAGACAGCTTCCCCTACGAGCAGTACTTC. V and J are TRBV4-1 and TRBJ2-7, with D possibly TRBD1 on 5 matching bases. The germline V gene has CDR1 MGHRA and CDR2 YSYEKL. Deletions cut 1 base from V and 2 bases from J, with 12 bases between. CDR3 length: 15 residues.

The chain has TRBV11-2 and TRBJ2-7, with TRBD2 matching 8 bases. The germline CDR1 and CDR2 sequences are SGHAT and FQNNGV. J gave up 4 bases and V 4 bases, and 9 bases lay outside the gene matches. The CDR3 is made up of 15 amino acids. CDR3 loop: CASSYGSGILYEQYF. CDR3 bases: TGTGCCAGCAGCTATGGTAGCGGGATCCTATACGAGCAGTACTTC.

This clonotype was seen a handful of times. The rearrangement links TRBV28 to TRBJ1-6; D ambiguous. With 2 bases removed from V and 10 bases from J, the gap between germline ends came to 15 bases. The germline V gene has CDR1 MDHEN and CDR2 SYDVKM. The CDR3 is made up of 15 amino acids. The CDR3 reads CASSLLTHLLSPLHF. Written as DNA, the CDR3 is TGTGCCAGCAGTTTACTGACCCATCTCCTATCACCCCTCCACTTT.

The chain has TRBV5-5 and TRBJ2-7; TRBD1 matches 7 bases. CDR1 is SGHKS and CDR2 is YYEKEE in the germline V gene (reference sequence). After removal of 4 bases from V and 3 bases from J, the junction contained 10 bases not matched to a gene. CDR3 length equals 15 residues. The CDR3 nucleotides are TGTGCCAGCAGCACCCAGACAGGGCATGGCTACGAGCAGTACTTC. As protein: CASSTQTGHGYEQYF.

This clonotype was picked up a small number of times. V and J are TRBV27 and TRBJ2-7; D is perhaps TRBD1 (5 bases). Trimming cost V 7 bases and J 0 bases, with 10 bases left between them. Germline V lookup: CDR1 MNHEY, CDR2 SMNVEV (reference sequence). The CDR3 is 13 residues long. As DNA, the CDR3 is TGTGCCAGCAAATTGGACAACTCCTACGAGCAGTACTTC. Residues: CASKLDNSYEQYF.

This clonotype was found a few times. CDR3 DNA: TGTGCCAGCCGGGACAGGGGTCATTACATTCAGTACTTC. Its translation: CASRDRGHYIQYF. The rearrangement uses TRBV6-6 and TRBJ2-4; the match to TRBD1 covers 10 bases. V shed 8 bases and J 8 bases; nucleotides not matched to a gene: 6. The CDR3 is 13 residues long. Germline CDR1 MNHNY, CDR2 SVGAGI (reference sequence).

In its sample, this clonotype was seen a few times. The CDR3 region is CSVRAPGSFVYEQYF. Written as DNA, the CDR3 is TGCAGCGTTCGGGCCCCCGGGAGTTTCGTCTACGAGCAGTACTTC. This sequence joins TRBV29-1 and TRBJ2-7; the D gene is possibly TRBD2 (6 bases). The germline V and J ends were trimmed by 5 bases and 3 bases, with 20 bases remaining between them. Germline V lookup: CDR1 SQVTM, CDR2 ANQGSEA. The CDR3 is 15 residues long.

This clonotype was counted many times. The chain combines TRBV5-1 with TRBJ2-1; 7 bases line up with TRBD2. V was clipped by 6 bases and J by 0 bases; unmatched bases: 6. Per germline, CDR1 SGHRS and CDR2 YFSETQ. This CDR3 is 15 amino acids long. The CDR3 region has the DNA TGCGCCAGCATCCACGGCGGGAGCTCCTACAATGAGCAGTTCTTC. Translated, it gives CASIHGGSSYNEQFF.

The table lists this clonotype with many counts. V usage is TRBV12-3 or TRBV12-4 and J usage is TRBJ2-2; tentative D call: TRBD2 (5 bases). The CDR3 is made up of 15 amino acids. V gave up 5 bases and J gave up 7 bases, with 17 bases separating them. The CDR3 coding sequence is TGTGCCAGCAGTCTGGGGAGTGGCGTCGGCGGGGAGCTGTTTTTT. Its protein is CASSLGSGVGGELFF.

There are many counts of this clonotype. The gene calls are TRBV7-9 and TRBJ2-1, with TRBD2 matching over 11 bases. Germline V gene data show CDR1 as SEHNR and CDR2 as FQNEAQ (reference sequence). V lost 5 bases, J lost 6 bases, and 12 bases stayed unmatched. The CDR3 extends over 17 amino acids. The CDR3 reads CASSNSFSGRAGNEQFF. In DNA, the CDR3 is TGTGCCAGCAGCAATTCTTTTAGCGGGAGGGCTGGCAATGAGCAGTTCTTC.

This clonotype was counted a few times. The V call is TRBV24-1, the J call TRBJ2-5; no firm D call. The germline V gene encodes CDR1 KGHDR and CDR2 SFDVKD. This CDR3 contains 15 residues. The V end was cut by 4 bases, the J end by 2 bases, with 13 bases between. The CDR3, as DNA: TGTGCCACCAGTGAGATTTCGGGTCCTCAAGAGACCCAGTACTTC. Translation: CATSEISGPQETQYF.